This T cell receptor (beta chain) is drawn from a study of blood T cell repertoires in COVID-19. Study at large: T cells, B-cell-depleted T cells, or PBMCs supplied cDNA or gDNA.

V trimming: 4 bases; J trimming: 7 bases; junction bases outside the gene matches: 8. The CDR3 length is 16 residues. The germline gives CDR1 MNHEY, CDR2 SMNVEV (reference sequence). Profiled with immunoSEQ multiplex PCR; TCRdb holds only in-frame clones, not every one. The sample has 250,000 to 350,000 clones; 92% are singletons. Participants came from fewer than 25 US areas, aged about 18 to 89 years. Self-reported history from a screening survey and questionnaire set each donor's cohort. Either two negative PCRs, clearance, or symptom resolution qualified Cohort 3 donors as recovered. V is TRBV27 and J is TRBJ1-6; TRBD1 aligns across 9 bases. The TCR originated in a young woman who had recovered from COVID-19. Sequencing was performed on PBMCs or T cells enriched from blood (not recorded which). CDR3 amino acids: CASSSRTGGANSPLHF. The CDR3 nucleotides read TGTGCCAGCAGTTCCCGAACAGGGGGCGCGAATTCACCCCTCCACTTT.